These 8 T cell receptor beta chains share one sample of origin, sequenced in a study of T cell repertoires in cytomegalovirus infection. Each CDR3 protein is one row after TCRdb ran MiXCR on the reads. The sample lists hundreds of thousands of distinct CDR3 sequences; approximately 22% were seen once. The sequenced material came from CD8+ T cells from PBMCs. The origin of the receptors is a human donor in good health (CMV status not recorded). Some clones in this sample may be carry-over from other donors' samples.

This clonotype was seen a few times. This rearrangement joins TRBV20-1 to TRBJ1-1, with a weak D call TRBD1 (6 bases). Trimming cost V 2 bases and J 8 bases, with 18 bases left between them. Looked up from germline, CDR1 is DFQATT and CDR2 is SNEGSKA (reference sequence). There are 14 residues in the CDR3. The CDR3 DNA follows: TGCAGTGCTAGACCCGTCGGACAGTCGTCCGAAGCTTTCTTT. It codes for CSARPVGQSSEAFF.

This chain uses TRBV7-9 with TRBJ2-1, with D possibly matching TRBD1 (6 bases). The CDR3 spans 11 residues. Germline V gene data show CDR1 as SEHNR and CDR2 as FQNEAQ (reference sequence). Trimming stripped 7 bases from V and 9 bases from J, with 10 bases between. CDR3 protein: CASNQGIEQFF. The CDR3 DNA follows: TGTGCCAGCAACCAGGGGATTGAGCAGTTCTTC. The variable domain in full, completed from reference TRBV7-9 and TRBJ2-1, reads DTGVSQNPRHKITKRGQNVTFRCDPISEHNRLYWYRQTLGQGPEFLTYFQNEAQLEKSRLLSDRFSAERPKGSFSTLEIQRTEQGDSAMYLCASNQGIEQFFGPGTRLTVL.

This clonotype was seen at least ten times. J is TRBJ2-2 and V is TRBV7-2, with D perhaps matching TRBD1 or TRBD2 (5 bases each). CDR1 is SGHTA, CDR2 FQGNSA, per germline. This CDR3 region has 13 residues. Deletions cut 3 bases from V and 4 bases from J, with 6 bases between. CDR3: CASSFGTTGELFF. The CDR3 bases are TGTGCCAGCAGCTTCGGGACCACCGGGGAGCTGTTTTTT.

The chain links TRBV7-3 to TRBJ2-1; 9 bases line up with TRBD1. With V trimmed by 5 bases and J by 6 bases, 11 bases remained unmatched. Germline V gives CDR1 SGHTA, CDR2 FQGTGA. The CDR3 has 16 residues. The CDR3 nucleotides are TGTGCCAGCAGCGGACCGGGACAGGGAATTGTCAATGAGCAGTTCTTC. Translating gives CASSGPGQGIVNEQFF. Complete variable domain (other parts from reference TRBV7-3 and TRBJ2-1): GAGVSQTPSNKVTEKGKYVELRCDPISGHTALYWYRQSLGQGPEFLIYFQGTGAADDSGLPNDRFFAVRPEGSVSTLKIQRTERGDSAVYLCASSGPGQGIVNEQFFGPGTRLTVL.

The J gene is TRBJ2-7, the V gene TRBV29-1; D is ambiguous. Germline CDR1 is SQVTM and CDR2 is ANQGSEA. CDR3 length: 13 residues. V gave up 4 bases and J gave up 1 base, with 11 bases separating them. The CDR3 loop is CSVGPGSSYEQYF. In nucleotides, the CDR3 is TGCAGCGTTGGACCCGGATCGTCCTACGAGCAGTACTTC.

This clonotype was seen more than once but under ten times. The chain employs TRBV28 and TRBJ1-5; tentative D call: TRBD1 (5 bases). V was trimmed by 2 bases and J by 6 bases, leaving 17 bases between them. CDR1 MDHEN and CDR2 SYDVKM come from the germline V gene. The CDR3 is 16 amino acids. The CDR3 sequence: CASSLRGASGVQPQHF. CDR3 nucleotide sequence: TGTGCCAGCAGTTTAAGGGGCGCATCCGGGGTTCAGCCCCAGCATTTT.

The chain recombines TRBV20-1 with TRBJ2-7; unclear D gene. CDR1 DFQATT and CDR2 SNEGSKA come from the germline V gene (reference sequence). Trimming removed 0 bases from V and 3 bases from J, with 15 bases in between. The CDR3 spans 15 residues. The chain's CDR3 is CSARDPRSDFYEQYF. DNA for the CDR3: TGCAGTGCTAGAGACCCCCGTTCAGACTTCTACGAGCAGTACTTC.

The chain employs TRBV12-3 or TRBV12-4 and TRBJ2-1, with D uncertain. The V and J ends lost 2 bases and 8 bases respectively, with 16 bases between them. The CDR3 consists of 15 residues. This CDR3 is CASSLRPITLYEQFF. The CDR3 DNA follows: TGTGCCAGCAGTTTACGGCCGATTACTCTATATGAGCAGTTCTTC.